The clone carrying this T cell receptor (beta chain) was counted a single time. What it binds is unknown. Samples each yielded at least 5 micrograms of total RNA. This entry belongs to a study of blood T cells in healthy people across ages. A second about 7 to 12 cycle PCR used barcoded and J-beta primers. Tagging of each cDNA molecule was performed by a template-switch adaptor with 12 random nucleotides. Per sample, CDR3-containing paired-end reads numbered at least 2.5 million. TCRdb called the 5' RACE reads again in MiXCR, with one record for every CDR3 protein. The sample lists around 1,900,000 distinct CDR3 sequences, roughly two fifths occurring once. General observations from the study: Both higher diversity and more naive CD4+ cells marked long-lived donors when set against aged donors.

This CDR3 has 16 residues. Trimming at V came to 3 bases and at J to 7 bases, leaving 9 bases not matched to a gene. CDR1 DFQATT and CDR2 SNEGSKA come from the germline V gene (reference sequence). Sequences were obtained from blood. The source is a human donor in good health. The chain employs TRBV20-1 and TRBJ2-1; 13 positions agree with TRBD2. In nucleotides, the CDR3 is TGCAGTGCTAGTCCGGGACTAGCGGGGTTTGGTAATGAGCAGTTCTTC. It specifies CSASPGLAGFGNEQFF.